The rows below give T cell receptor beta chains drawn from one sample of a study of T cell responses to AZD1222 COVID-19 vaccine. Method: immunoSEQ multiplex PCR; TCRdb's copy keeps in-frame clones and lacks some. The sample holds approximately 190,000 clones, around 92% seen once. The sample here was peripheral blood, taken on day 0 of AZD1222 vaccination. These receptors were collected from an adult in good health. The CDR3 runs from the conserved cysteine through the conserved F or W.

v_call: TRBV9; j_call: TRBJ2-1; cdr3_aa: CASSVAPGRDEQFF
v_call: TRBV5-4; j_call: TRBJ2-3; cdr3_aa: CASSLLGLAGADTQYF
v_call: TRBV5-4; j_call: TRBJ1-2; cdr3_aa: CASSRDKYGYTF
v_call: TRBV7-9; j_call: TRBJ1-2; cdr3_aa: CASVAGEGFDYGYTF
v_call: TRBV11-2; j_call: TRBJ2-3; cdr3_aa: CASSFTDTQYF
v_call: TRBV3-1/TRBV3-2; j_call: TRBJ2-1; cdr3_aa: CASSHSGRRYNEQFF
v_call: TRBV9; j_call: TRBJ1-6; cdr3_aa: CASSAGDRNSPLHF
v_call: TRBV9; j_call: TRBJ2-7; cdr3_aa: CASSPTLAARTYEQYF
v_call: TRBV9; j_call: TRBJ2-3; cdr3_aa: CASSVGASGGTDTQYF
v_call: TRBV27; j_call: TRBJ2-6; cdr3_aa: CASRSIRDRARSGANVLTF
v_call: TRBV10-3; j_call: TRBJ1-5; cdr3_aa: CAISEAGALGQPQHF
v_call: TRBV27; j_call: TRBJ2-3; cdr3_aa: CASSLSLPSDSHTQYF
v_call: TRBV7-8; j_call: TRBJ1-2; cdr3_aa: CASSLYRTGVVGYTF
v_call: TRBV19; j_call: TRBJ1-1; cdr3_aa: CSASSDTEAFF
v_call: TRBV27; j_call: TRBJ2-2; cdr3_aa: CASSRDRGTGELFF
v_call: TRBV5-5; j_call: TRBJ2-6; cdr3_aa: CASSLEGTGANVLTF
v_call: TRBV30; j_call: TRBJ2-3; cdr3_aa: CAWGTSGTPTDTQYF
v_call: TRBV28; j_call: TRBJ1-2; cdr3_aa: CASRRHVGGSYYGYTF
v_call: TRBV5-3; j_call: TRBJ1-2; cdr3_aa: CARSLEEGVYGYTF
v_call: TRBV5-1; j_call: TRBJ2-7; cdr3_aa: CASSPGLGYEQYF
v_call: TRBV28; j_call: TRBJ1-5; cdr3_aa: CASSTSGGMSNQPQHF
v_call: TRBV19; j_call: TRBJ1-5; cdr3_aa: CASSIGGGSNQPQHF
v_call: TRBV19; j_call: TRBJ2-7; cdr3_aa: CASSIPGTDSYEQYF
v_call: TRBV6-5; j_call: TRBJ1-1; cdr3_aa: CASRETGGNTEAFF
v_call: TRBV5-1; j_call: TRBJ2-2; cdr3_aa: CASSMTGGRSTGELFF